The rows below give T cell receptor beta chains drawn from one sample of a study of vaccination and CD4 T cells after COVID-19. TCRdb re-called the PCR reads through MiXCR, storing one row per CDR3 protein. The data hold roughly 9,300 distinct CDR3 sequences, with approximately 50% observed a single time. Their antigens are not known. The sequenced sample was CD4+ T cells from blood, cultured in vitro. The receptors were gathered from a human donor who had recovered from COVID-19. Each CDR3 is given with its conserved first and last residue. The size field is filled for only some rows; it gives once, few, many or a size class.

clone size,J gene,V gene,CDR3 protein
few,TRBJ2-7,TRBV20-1,CSAAGLVAYEQYF
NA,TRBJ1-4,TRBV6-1,CASSEPRTGLNEKLFF
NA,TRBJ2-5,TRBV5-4,CASSPQGERGSETQYF
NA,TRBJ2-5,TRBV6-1,CASRVGSGRSSTQYF
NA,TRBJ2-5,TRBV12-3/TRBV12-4,CASSYWTSGGETQYF
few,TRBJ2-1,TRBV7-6,CASSLVYLGDEQFF
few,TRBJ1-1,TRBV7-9,CASSPSGGGTEAFF
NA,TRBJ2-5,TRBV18,CASSPPGRGAKETQYF
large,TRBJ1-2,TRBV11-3,CASSLGKRGYTF
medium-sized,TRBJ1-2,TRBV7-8,CASSLGQYYGYTF
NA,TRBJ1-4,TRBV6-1,CASRGEKLFF
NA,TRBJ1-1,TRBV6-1,CASTWVRNTEAFF
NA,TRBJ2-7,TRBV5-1,CASSLVGGRSSYEQYF
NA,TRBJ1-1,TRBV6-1,CASNTRGQGLNTEAFF
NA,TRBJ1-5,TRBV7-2,CASSLVGGSNQPQHF
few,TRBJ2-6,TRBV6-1,CAGRWPSYSGANVLTF
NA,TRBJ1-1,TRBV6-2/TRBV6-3,CASSYRTDTEAFF
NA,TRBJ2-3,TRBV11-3,CASSLGPLAGSTDTQYF
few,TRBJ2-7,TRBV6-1,CASSEAVTYEQYF
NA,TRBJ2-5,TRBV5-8,CASSPPGTSGRAETQYF
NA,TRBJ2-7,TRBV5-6,CASSPGDRIIHEQYF
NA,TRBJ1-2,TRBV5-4,CASSFRGTDGYTF
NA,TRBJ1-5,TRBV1,CTTHRNTVNQPQHF
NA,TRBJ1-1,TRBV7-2,CASSSQVTNTEAFF
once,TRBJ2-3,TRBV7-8,CASSFVQGITDTQYF
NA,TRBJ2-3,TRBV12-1,CASSFPDTQYF
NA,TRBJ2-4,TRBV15,CATSRVSGPVAKNIQYF
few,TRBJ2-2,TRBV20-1,CSAPWTPHTGELFF
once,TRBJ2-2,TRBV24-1,CATSDFRWGGSTGELFF
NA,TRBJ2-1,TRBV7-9,CASSSTSGSAYNEQFF
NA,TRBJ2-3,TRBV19,CASSDPAAGTDTQYF
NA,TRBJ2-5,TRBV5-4,CASSRGTSGRAETQYF
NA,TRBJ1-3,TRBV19,CASCRANTIYF
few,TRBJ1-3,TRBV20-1,CSARAIRGGGSGNTIYF
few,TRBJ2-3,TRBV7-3,CASSLGGGITSTDTQYF
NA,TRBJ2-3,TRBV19,CASSIGTFSTDTQYF
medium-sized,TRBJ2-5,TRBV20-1,CSARDLWGPDGAETQYF
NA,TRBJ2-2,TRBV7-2,CASSLWDTGGAGTGELFF
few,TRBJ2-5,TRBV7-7,CASSLNLGQETQYF
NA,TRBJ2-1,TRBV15,CATSRDERGVPYNEQFF
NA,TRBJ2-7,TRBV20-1,CSAKQGSATYEQYF
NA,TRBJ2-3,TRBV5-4,CASSQTRATDTQYF
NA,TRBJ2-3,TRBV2,CASKTSGGAYVSDTQYF
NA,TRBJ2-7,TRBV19,CASSIGAGGGPKHF
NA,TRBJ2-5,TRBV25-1,CASSEEAPIETQYF
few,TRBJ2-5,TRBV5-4,CASRARDRVETQYF
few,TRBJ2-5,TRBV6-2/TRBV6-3,CASSYGGVLREETQYF
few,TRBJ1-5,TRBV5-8,CASSYDRGQPQHF
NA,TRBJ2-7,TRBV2,CASRRTLSSYEQYF
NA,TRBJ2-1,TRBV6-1,CASNRGGGDEQFF
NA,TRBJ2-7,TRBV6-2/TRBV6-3,CASSRAGVSYEQYF